The sequence of this TCR beta chain was determined in a study of shared clonotypes between healthy human individuals. Study-wide results and limits: How much donors shared clonotypes was expected to be affected by sequencing depth.

The CDR3 length is 15 residues. Trimming pared 4 bases from V and 10 bases from J, leaving 21 bases between. The V gene's germline CDR1 is SGHRS and CDR2 YFSETQ. Measured with immunoSEQ multiplex PCR; TCRdb has only the in-frame clones, and not every one. The table has more than 400,000 clones, around 73% seen once. This clone was recorded a few times. Its antigen is undetermined. HIV-negative, healthy adults without recent acute infections or vaccinations were the donors. V and J are TRBV5-1 and TRBJ2-4; tentative D call: TRBD1 (5 bases). The sequencing input was PBMCs. This receptor was obtained from a woman aged 40-49 years in good health. Some clones in this sample may be carry-over from other donors' samples. The CDR3 DNA sequence: TGCGCCAGCAGCCCAGACAGCGATCGCATAGGGATTCAGTACTTC. As protein: CASSPDSDRIGIQYF.